Presented here are 24 T cell receptor beta chains from one specimen sequenced in a study of PD-L1 blockade in urothelial cancer. Sequenced by immunoSEQ multiplex PCR; TCRdb stores in-frame clones only, minus some. The sample lists approximately 110,000 clones; under 95% were seen once. The time point denotes: peripheral blood 6 weeks after treatment start. Source: PBMCs, taken around atezolizumab (anti-PD-L1) treatment. The receptor set was obtained from a man in his sixties with urothelial cancer.

This chain links TRBV2 with TRBJ2-3; D remains ambiguous. Trimming pared 7 bases from V and 2 bases from J, leaving 7 bases between. CDR1 is SNHLY, CDR2 FYNNEI, per germline. The CDR3 runs 12 residues. CDR3 DNA: TGTGCCAGCAACCAGGACACAGATACGCAGTATTTT. Protein: CASNQDTDTQYF.

J is TRBJ2-2 and V is TRBV7-2; D unclear. CDR3 length equals 12 residues. The V gene lost 3 bases and the J gene lost 6 bases, with 5 bases spanning the gap. CDR1 SGHTA and CDR2 FQGNSA come from the germline V gene. The CDR3 region is CASSFSPGELFF. In nucleotides, the CDR3 is TGTGCCAGCAGCTTTAGCCCCGGGGAGCTGTTTTTT.

CDR3 loop: CASSVRQGPEQYF. The CDR3 nucleotides are TGTGCCAGCAGCGTTCGACAGGGCCCCGAGCAGTACTTC. This chain joins TRBV9 and TRBJ2-7; 7 bases fit TRBD1. Germline V gene sequence: CDR1 SGDLS, CDR2 YYNGEE. J gave up 6 bases and V 2 bases, and 5 bases lay outside the gene matches. The CDR3 has 13 residues.

The chain uses TRBV7-2 and TRBJ1-1; TRBD1 agrees at 8 bases. The V gene's germline CDR1 is SGHTA and CDR2 FQGNSA. CDR3 size: 14 residues. J lost 4 bases, V lost 5 bases, and 6 bases had no gene match. This CDR3 reads CASSARQGTTEAFF. Written as DNA, the CDR3 is TGTGCCAGCAGCGCCCGACAGGGGACCACTGAAGCTTTCTTT.

The chain has TRBV7-2 and TRBJ2-1; TRBD1 might be the D (5 bases). V dropped 1 base and J dropped 2 bases, with 6 bases sitting between them. The CDR3 length is 14 residues. Germline V CDR1 and CDR2: SGHTA, FQGNSA. CDR3 protein: CASSLVQAYNEQFF. In DNA form, the CDR3 reads TGTGCCAGCAGCTTAGTACAGGCCTACAATGAGCAGTTCTTC.

This chain links TRBV30 with TRBJ1-4, with a possible D match to TRBD1 (6 bases). V dropped 2 bases and J dropped 1 base, with 11 bases sitting between them. The CDR3 is made up of 15 amino acids. Germline lookup yields CDR1 GTSNPN and CDR2 SVGIG (reference sequence). The CDR3: CAWSKLQGTNEKLFF. Written as DNA, the CDR3 is TGTGCCTGGAGTAAACTACAGGGAACTAATGAAAAACTGTTTTTT.

The chain has TRBV30 and TRBJ2-7; D gene unclear. Germline-derived CDR1 and CDR2 are GTSNPN and SVGIG (reference sequence). V lost 0 bases to trimming and J lost 5 bases, with 8 bases between them. CDR3 length: 12 amino acids. The CDR3 protein is CAWSVQAHEQYF. Written as DNA, the CDR3 is TGTGCCTGGAGTGTCCAGGCGCACGAGCAGTACTTC.

The chain carries TRBV30 and TRBJ2-5, with TRBD2 as a possible D gene (7 bases). The V and J ends lost 8 bases and 0 bases respectively, with 13 bases between them. From germline, CDR1 is GTSNPN and CDR2 SVGIG (reference sequence). This CDR3 contains 13 residues. The CDR3 loop is CARGGADQETQYF. CDR3 nucleotides: TGTGCCAGGGGGGGAGCGGACCAAGAGACCCAGTACTTC.

The chain recombines TRBV19 with TRBJ1-4, with 10 bases fitting TRBD1. Germline loops: CDR1 LNHDA, CDR2 SQIVND (reference sequence). With V trimmed by 7 bases and J by 14 bases, 13 bases remained unmatched. The CDR3 loop spans 14 amino acids. The CDR3 DNA reads TGTGCCAGTACCCGCCGGGACAGGGGCCACGGGCTGTTTTTT. It yields the protein CASTRRDRGHGLFF.

The chain is built from TRBV5-1 and TRBJ2-2; 9 bases match TRBD2. This CDR3 has 17 amino acids. CDR1 and CDR2 (germline): SGHRS, YFSETQ. Losses at the gene ends were 5 bases for V and 5 bases for J; bases not matched to a gene: 13. The CDR3 coding sequence is TGCGCCAGCAGAAGGGGATCGGGACTAGCCGAGACCGGGGAGCTGTTTTTT. Its protein product is CASRRGSGLAETGELFF.

This clone was observed a handful of times. V usage is TRBV6-5 and J usage is TRBJ1-2; 7 bases map to TRBD1. Germline V lookup: CDR1 MNHEY, CDR2 SVGAGI. The CDR3 spans 11 residues. V trimming: 6 bases; J trimming: 7 bases; junction bases outside the gene matches: 2. CDR3 sequence reads: CASSQGGGYTF. The CDR3 region has the DNA TGTGCCAGCAGCCAGGGGGGTGGCTACACCTTC.

This clone has only a few counts. Germline is not matched at one junction end, which may reflect a read error. The rearrangement links TRBV5-6 to TRBJ1-4; D unresolved. The CDR3 contains 9 residues. Germline assignment: CDR1 SGHDT and CDR2 YYEEEE. The CDR3 reads CASSRFDKF. CDR3 coding DNA: TGTGCCAGCAGCCGATTCGACAAATTT.

The gene calls are TRBV7-2 and TRBJ1-1, with D unclear. Per germline, CDR1 SGHTA and CDR2 FQGNSA. CDR3 size: 13 residues. The V end lost 5 bases, the J end lost 3 bases, and 10 bases lay between the germline ends. CDR3: CASSPMSDTEAFF. The CDR3 DNA is TGTGCCAGCAGCCCTATGTCGGACACTGAAGCTTTCTTT.

The gene calls are TRBV2 and TRBJ2-1; D gene ambiguous. The CDR3 is 13 residues long. V lost 4 bases and J lost 7, with 11 bases in between. Per germline, CDR1 SNHLY and CDR2 FYNNEI. Here the CDR3 DNA reads TGTGCCAGCAGTGCTCAATCACAGAATGAGCAGTTCTTC. Its protein is CASSAQSQNEQFF.

This chain connects TRBV6-1 to TRBJ2-5; the D is unclear. Trimming pared 6 bases from V and 7 bases from J, leaving 9 bases between. Per germline, CDR1 MNHNS and CDR2 SASEGT. This CDR3 has 11 amino acids. This CDR3 reads CASRAEWTQYF. The CDR3 DNA sequence: TGTGCCAGCAGAGCCGAATGGACCCAGTACTTC.

The chain employs TRBV7-9 and TRBJ1-6; 9 positions match TRBD1. J was trimmed by 9 bases and V by 1 base; bases with no gene match: 7. CDR3 length: 16 amino acids. Germline V gene sequence: CDR1 SEHNR, CDR2 FQNEAQ (reference sequence). The CDR3 is CASSLVSGTGTSPLHF. DNA of the CDR3: TGTGCCAGCAGCTTAGTCTCCGGGACAGGGACTTCACCCCTCCACTTT.

The rearrangement links TRBV4-1 to TRBJ2-7; D might be TRBD1 (6 bases). The V gene's germline CDR1 is MGHRA and CDR2 YSYEKL. The V end lost 6 bases, the J end lost 2 bases, and 8 bases lay between the germline ends. The CDR3 covers 12 residues. The CDR3 region is CASRGQTYEQYF. In nucleotides, the CDR3 is TGCGCCAGCAGGGGACAAACCTACGAGCAGTACTTC.

The CDR3 nucleotides are TGTGCCAGCACCCGAGCGGGGGCGACGGAGGCTGGCTACACCTTC. Translated, it gives CASTRAGATEAGYTF. This chain connects TRBV5-4 to TRBJ1-2; D might be TRBD1 (6 bases). CDR1 is SGHNT and CDR2 is YYREEE in the germline V gene (reference sequence). Trimming took 6 bases from V and 7 from J, leaving 22 bases between them. There are 15 residues in the CDR3.

This chain connects TRBV1 to TRBJ1-6. TRBV1 is tagged as a pseudogene. The CDR3 totals 16 residues. The CDR3 DNA sequence: TGCACCAGCAGCCGAGCCGAGAGCTCCTATAATTCACCCCTCCACTTT. It is translated as CTSSRAESSYNSPLHF.

This chain links TRBV5-5 with TRBJ2-2; D ambiguous. The V gene lost 4 bases and the J gene lost 4 bases, with 14 bases spanning the gap. The CDR3 consists of 15 residues. The germline V gene has CDR1 SGHKS and CDR2 YYEKEE (reference sequence). CDR3 loop: CASSLGSWSTGELFF. Here the CDR3 DNA reads TGTGCCAGCAGCCTGGGATCTTGGAGCACCGGGGAGCTGTTTTTT.

This chain links TRBV2 with TRBJ2-1; 11 positions match TRBD2. The CDR3 runs 14 residues. Trimming removed 10 bases from V and 9 bases from J; junction bases left unmatched: 11. From germline, CDR1 is SNHLY and CDR2 FYNNEI. CDR3 protein: CATGSSGGIVEQFF. The CDR3 DNA is TGTGCCACCGGATCTAGCGGGGGGATCGTTGAGCAGTTCTTC.

This chain links TRBV7-2 with TRBJ2-1, with a weak D call TRBD2 (6 bases). Trimming cost V 5 bases and J 1 base, with 12 bases left between them. The germline CDR1 and CDR2 sequences are SGHTA and FQGNSA. The CDR3 consists of 15 residues. CDR3 nucleotides: TGTGCCAGCAGCCTCGGGGGACGATCCTACAATGAGCAGTTCTTC. It specifies CASSLGGRSYNEQFF.

The gene calls are TRBV30 and TRBJ2-7, with 10 bases fitting TRBD1. Germline values: CDR1 GTSNPN, CDR2 SVGIG (reference sequence). V trimming: 5 bases; J trimming: 4 bases; junction bases outside the gene matches: 8. CDR3 length equals 14 residues. The CDR3 coding sequence is TGTGCCTGGCGCCGGGACAGGGGTCCTTACGAGCAGTACTTC. It codes for CAWRRDRGPYEQYF. Looking up the rest from reference TRBV30 and TRBJ2-7 gives the full variable domain: SQTIHQWPATLVQPVGSPLSLECTVEGTSNPNLYWYRQAAGRGLQLLFYSVGIGQISSEVPQNLSASRPQDRQFILSSKKLLLSDSGFYLCAWRRDRGPYEQYFGPGTRLTVT.

The genes are TRBV19 and TRBJ2-3, with 9 bases aligning to TRBD1. Germline CDR1 and CDR2: LNHDA and SQIVND (reference sequence). The CDR3 has 14 amino acids. J gave up 2 bases and V 5 bases, and 2 bases lay outside the gene matches. The CDR3, as DNA: TGTGCCAGTAGTGACAGGGGGGACACAGATACGCAGTATTTT. Its translation: CASSDRGDTDTQYF.